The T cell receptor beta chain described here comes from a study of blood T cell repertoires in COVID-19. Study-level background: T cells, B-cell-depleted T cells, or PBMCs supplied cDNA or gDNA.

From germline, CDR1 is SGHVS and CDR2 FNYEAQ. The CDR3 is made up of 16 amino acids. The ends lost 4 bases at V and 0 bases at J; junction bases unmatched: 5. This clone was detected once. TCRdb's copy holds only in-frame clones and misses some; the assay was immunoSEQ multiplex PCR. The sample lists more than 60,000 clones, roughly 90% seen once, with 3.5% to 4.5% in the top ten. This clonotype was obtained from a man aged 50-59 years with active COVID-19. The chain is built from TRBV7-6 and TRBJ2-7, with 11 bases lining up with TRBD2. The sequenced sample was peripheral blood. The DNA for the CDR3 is TGTGCCAGCAGCTCCGGACTAGCGGGCTTCTCCTACGAGCAGTACTTC. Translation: CASSSGLAGFSYEQYF. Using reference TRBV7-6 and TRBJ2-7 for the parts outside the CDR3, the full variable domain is GAGVSQSPRYKVTKRGQDVALRCDPISGHVSLYWYRQALGQGPEFLTYFNYEAQQDKSGLPNDRFSAERPEGSISTLTIQRTEQRDSAMYRCASSSGLAGFSYEQYFGPGTRLTVT.